The 2 T cell receptor beta chains below come from one sample, sequenced in a study of shared clonotypes between healthy human individuals (dated by TCRdb to the early 2020s). The library relied on the immunoSEQ multiplex PCR assay. In TCRdb, the immuneACCESS table is reduced to in-frame sequences with V and J assigned. These tables do not hold every clone; where another copy was compared, an unresolved V gene accounts for under half, and the others remain unexplained. This sample holds 330,000 or so clones; 74% were observed only once. The ten largest clonotypes hold under 13% of the sample. Material: memory CD4+ T cells sorted from blood. Interpreted using the paper, the cell subset or site label stands for: CD45RA-negative fraction. The receptors were sampled from a man aged 25 to 40 in good health.

This chain links TRBV29-1 with TRBJ1-1; TRBD1 matches at 9 bases. CDR1 SQVTM and CDR2 ANQGSEA come from the germline V gene. CDR3 length: 16 amino acids. With V trimmed by 3 bases and J by 5 bases, 13 bases remained unmatched. The CDR3 sequence: CSVENSGTGLRTEAFF. As DNA, the CDR3 is TGCAGCGTTGAGAATTCCGGGACAGGGTTGCGGACTGAAGCTTTCTTT.

V and J are TRBV7-3 and TRBJ2-3; D call uncertain. This CDR3 is 15 amino acids long. Germline V gives CDR1 SGHTA, CDR2 FQGTGA. The V and J ends lost 3 bases and 1 base respectively, with 11 bases between them. CDR3 region: CASSLGPRGTDTQYF. CDR3 sequence (DNA): TGTGCCAGCAGCTTGGGCCCCCGGGGCACAGATACGCAGTATTTT.